This is a list of T cell receptor beta chains from one sample in a study of T-cell memory formation after mild COVID-19. Each CDR3 protein gets one entry after TCRdb re-called the 5' RACE reads with MiXCR. In the table there are about 190,000 distinct CDR3 sequences, roughly 18% of which are singletons. Sequencing was performed on PBMCs or a T cell subset sorted from them (not recorded which). The receptors originated from an adult woman who had mild COVID-19 (a few samples of this study predate the infection). Cell type and time point are not known. Both conserved end residues are part of each CDR3. Each record gives: CDR3 length, V gene, clone size, J gene, D gene, CDR3 protein, CDR3 DNA. The D gene is left open where the match is weak. Clone size is given for some rows only: seen once, a few or many times, or a class if the clone is expanded.

cdr3_length: 16; v_call: TRBV11-3; clone_size: NA; j_call: TRBJ2-1; d_call: NA; cdr3_aa: CASSSGGAGSYNEQFF; cdr3_nt: TGTGCCAGCAGCTCCGGGGGCGCAGGCTCCTACAATGAGCAGTTCTTC
cdr3_length: 14; v_call: TRBV2; clone_size: few; j_call: TRBJ1-1; d_call: NA; cdr3_aa: CASILGGVNTEAFF; cdr3_nt: NA
cdr3_length: 13; v_call: TRBV5-1; clone_size: NA; j_call: TRBJ2-3; d_call: NA; cdr3_aa: CASSSLQVGAQYF; cdr3_nt: TGCGCCAGCAGCTCCCTACAGGTCGGGGCGCAGTATTTT
cdr3_length: 18; v_call: TRBV3-1; clone_size: NA; j_call: TRBJ2-3; d_call: TRBD2; cdr3_aa: CASSQDPGGLAGTDTQYF; cdr3_nt: TGTGCCAGCAGCCAAGATCCGGGAGGACTAGCGGGCACAGATACGCAGTATTTT
cdr3_length: 15; v_call: TRBV4-3; clone_size: few; j_call: TRBJ2-3; d_call: NA; cdr3_aa: CASSRSGRYTDTQYF; cdr3_nt: TGCGCCAGCAGCCGCAGTGGGCGGTACACAGATACGCAGTATTTT
cdr3_length: 16; v_call: TRBV7-2; clone_size: few; j_call: TRBJ1-2; d_call: TRBD1; cdr3_aa: CASSLEWAGGLYGYTF; cdr3_nt: TGTGCCAGCAGCTTAGAGTGGGCAGGGGGACTCTATGGCTACACCTTC
cdr3_length: 12; v_call: TRBV6-5; clone_size: few; j_call: TRBJ2-4; d_call: NA; cdr3_aa: CASSYEGTAQYF; cdr3_nt: TGTGCCAGCAGTTACGAGGGGACCGCACAGTACTTC
cdr3_length: 14; v_call: TRBV5-4; clone_size: NA; j_call: TRBJ2-1; d_call: TRBD2; cdr3_aa: CASSLADYNNEQFF; cdr3_nt: TGTGCCAGCAGCCTAGCGGACTATAACAATGAGCAGTTCTTC
cdr3_length: 14; v_call: TRBV5-6; clone_size: NA; j_call: TRBJ2-3; d_call: TRBD2; cdr3_aa: CASSPAGGPGTQYF; cdr3_nt: TGTGCCAGCAGCCCAGCGGGAGGGCCGGGTACGCAGTATTTT
cdr3_length: 14; v_call: TRBV29-1; clone_size: few; j_call: TRBJ1-6; d_call: TRBD1; cdr3_aa: CSVSTGSYNSPLHF; cdr3_nt: TGCAGCGTTTCGACAGGGTCATATAATTCACCCCTCCACTTT
cdr3_length: 16; v_call: TRBV12-3/TRBV12-4; clone_size: NA; j_call: TRBJ2-7; d_call: NA; cdr3_aa: CASSLARGEGAYEQYF; cdr3_nt: TGTGCCAGCAGTTTAGCGCGAGGAGAGGGGGCCTACGAGCAGTACTTC
cdr3_length: 13; v_call: TRBV7-2; clone_size: NA; j_call: TRBJ2-7; d_call: NA; cdr3_aa: CASSPGGGGEQYF; cdr3_nt: TGTGCCAGCAGTCCTGGGGGAGGAGGTGAGCAGTACTTC
cdr3_length: 15; v_call: TRBV7-2; clone_size: few; j_call: TRBJ1-1; d_call: NA; cdr3_aa: CASRKTQMGNTEAFF; cdr3_nt: TGTGCCAGCAGAAAAACACAAATGGGGAACACTGAAGCTTTCTTT
cdr3_length: 15; v_call: TRBV20-1; clone_size: NA; j_call: TRBJ1-5; d_call: NA; cdr3_aa: CSARGGAARNQPQHF; cdr3_nt: TGCAGTGCTAGAGGAGGGGCAGCTAGGAATCAGCCCCAGCATTTT
cdr3_length: 18; v_call: TRBV5-1; clone_size: few; j_call: TRBJ1-1; d_call: TRBD1; cdr3_aa: CASSRDGTGAVGNTEAFF; cdr3_nt: TGCGCCAGCAGCCGGGATGGGACAGGGGCCGTCGGGAACACTGAAGCTTTCTTT